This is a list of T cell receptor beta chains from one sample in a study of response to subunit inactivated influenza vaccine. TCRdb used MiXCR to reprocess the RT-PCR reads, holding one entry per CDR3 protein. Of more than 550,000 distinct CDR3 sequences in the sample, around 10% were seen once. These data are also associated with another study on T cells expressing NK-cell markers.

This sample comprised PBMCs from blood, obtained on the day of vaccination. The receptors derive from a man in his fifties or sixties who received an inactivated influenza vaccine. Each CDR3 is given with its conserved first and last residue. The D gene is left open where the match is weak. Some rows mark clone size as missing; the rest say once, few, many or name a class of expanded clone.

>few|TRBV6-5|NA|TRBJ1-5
TGTGCCAGCAGTACTCGTAGGGGGGGCGCAATGCAGCCCCAGCATTTT
CASSTRRGGAMQPQHF
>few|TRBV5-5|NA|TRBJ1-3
TGTGCCAGCAGCCAAATACTGTCCTCTGGAAACACCATATATTTT
CASSQILSSGNTIYF
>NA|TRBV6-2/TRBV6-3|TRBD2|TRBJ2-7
TGTGCCAGCAGTCGAAGGCTCGGACTAGCGGGGAGGGAGCAGTACTTC
CASSRRLGLAGREQYF
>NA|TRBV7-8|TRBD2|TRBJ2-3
TGTGCCAGCAGCTTGTTACGGGGACTAGCGGGGGGCACAGATACGCAGTATTTT
CASSLLRGLAGGTDTQYF
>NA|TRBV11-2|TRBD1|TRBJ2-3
TGTGCCAGCAGCTTAGTTCAGGGGGCGGCAGGAGATACGCAGTATTTT
CASSLVQGAAGDTQYF
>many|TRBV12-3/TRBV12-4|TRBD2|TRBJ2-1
TGTGCCAGCAGTTTACCCGGACTAGCGGGGGACTCCTACAATGAGCAGTTCTTC
CASSLPGLAGDSYNEQFF
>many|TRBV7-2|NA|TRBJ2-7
TGTGCCAGCAGCCCCGCCCCTAGAAGCTTCCACGAGCAGTACTTC
CASSPAPRSFHEQYF
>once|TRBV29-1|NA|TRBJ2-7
TGCAGCGCAGGGGATGAGGTCGGTGAGCAGTACTTC
CSAGDEVGEQYF
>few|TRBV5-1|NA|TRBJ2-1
TGCGCCAGCAGCCCGGGGACCGCTGGATTGGATGAGCAGTTCTTC
CASSPGTAGLDEQFF
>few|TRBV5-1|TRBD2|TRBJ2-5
TGCGCCAGCAGCCCCGGGGGTAGCGGGGTCCAAGAGACCCAGTACTTC
CASSPGGSGVQETQYF
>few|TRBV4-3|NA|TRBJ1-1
TGCGCCAGCAGCCAAACAGTTTACTTATCTGAAGCTTTCTTT
CASSQTVYLSEAFF
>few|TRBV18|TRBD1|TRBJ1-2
TGTGCCAGCTCACGTTCGGGACAGGATTTCTATGGCTACACCTTC
CASSRSGQDFYGYTF
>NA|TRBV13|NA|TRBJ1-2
TGTGCCAGCAGCTACCGGGACGCAAACTATGGCTACACCTTC
CASSYRDANYGYTF
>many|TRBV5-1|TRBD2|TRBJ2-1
TGCGCCAGCAGCTCGCCGGGACTAGCGGGAGGATACAATGAGCAGTTCTTC
CASSSPGLAGGYNEQFF
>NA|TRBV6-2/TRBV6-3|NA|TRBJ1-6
TGTGCCAGCAGTTATCTTGCCAGGAATTCACCCCTCCACTTT
CASSYLARNSPLHF
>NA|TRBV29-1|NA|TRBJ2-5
TGCAGCGTTGAAGACCCCAGGGAGACCCAGTACTTC
CSVEDPRETQYF
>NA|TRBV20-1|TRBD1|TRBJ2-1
TGCAGTGCAGAAGGCTGGACAGGAGCATACAATGAGCAGTTCTTC
CSAEGWTGAYNEQFF
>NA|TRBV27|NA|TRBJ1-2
TGTGCCAGCAGTTTATCGATTCTTAACCTGCCGTATGGCTACACCTTC
CASSLSILNLPYGYTF
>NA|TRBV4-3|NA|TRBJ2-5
TGCGCCAGCAGCCAAGATACGAGGATAGAGACCCAGTACTTC
CASSQDTRIETQYF
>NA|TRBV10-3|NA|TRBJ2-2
TGTGCCATCAGTGAAGGCCAAGCCGCCACCGGGGAGCTGTTTTTT
CAISEGQAATGELFF
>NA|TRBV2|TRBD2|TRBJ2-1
TGTGCCAGCTCAGACCATGCGGGGGTAGGTGAGCAGTTCTTC
CASSDHAGVGEQFF
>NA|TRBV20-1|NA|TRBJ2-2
TGCAGTGCTAGTGCCAGGCACTTGGTTATCGACGGGGAGCTGTTTTTT
CSASARHLVIDGELFF
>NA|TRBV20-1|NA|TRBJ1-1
TGCAGTGCTAGCCGCAACAGCAGGAACAGTGAAGCTTTCTTT
CSASRNSRNSEAFF
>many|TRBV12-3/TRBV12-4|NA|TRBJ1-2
TGTGCCAGCAGTTTATCGGGGCATGGCTACACCTTC
CASSLSGHGYTF
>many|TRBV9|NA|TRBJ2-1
TGTGCCAGCAACCCGGGACCACACAATGAGCAGTTCTTC
CASNPGPHNEQFF
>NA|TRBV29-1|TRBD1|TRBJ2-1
TGCAGCGTTCCGCTAGGACAGGCCCGCTACAATGAGCAGTTCTTC
CSVPLGQARYNEQFF
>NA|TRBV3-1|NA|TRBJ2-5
TGTGCCAGCAGCCAAGACTGGATGGGGGGCGGAGAGACCCAGTACTTC
CASSQDWMGGGETQYF
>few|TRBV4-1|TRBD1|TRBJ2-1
TGCGCCAGCAGCCAGCCCCCCCCGGGACAGGGAACTTACAATGAGCAGTTCTTC
CASSQPPPGQGTYNEQFF
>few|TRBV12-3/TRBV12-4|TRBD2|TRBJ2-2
TGTGCCACCACCTGGGGAGGGTACACCGGGGAGCTGTTTTTT
CATTWGGYTGELFF
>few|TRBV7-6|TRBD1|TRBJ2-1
TGTGCCAGCAGCCCAGTCCCGGGACAGGGAGGGGGAAACAATGAGCAGTTCTTC
CASSPVPGQGGGNNEQFF
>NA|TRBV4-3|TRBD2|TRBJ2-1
TGCGCCAGCAGCCCCCACTTGGGCGGGAGGATGGATGAGCAGTTCTTC
CASSPHLGGRMDEQFF
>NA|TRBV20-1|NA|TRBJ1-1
TGCAGTGCCCCTTACCGCGGGGGGTCTGAAGCTTTCTTT
CSAPYRGGSEAFF
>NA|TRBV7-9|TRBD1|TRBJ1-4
TGTGCCAGCAGCTTCGGACAGGGCGAAGAAAAACTGTTTTTT
CASSFGQGEEKLFF
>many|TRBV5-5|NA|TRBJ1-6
TGTGCCAGCAGCTTGGCCCCCACGGGTTTAGGTTCACCCCTCCACTTT
CASSLAPTGLGSPLHF
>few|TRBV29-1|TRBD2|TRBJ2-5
TGCAGCGGCGTCCGGGGGGGAGAGACCCAGTACTTC
CSGVRGGETQYF
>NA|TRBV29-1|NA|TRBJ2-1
TGCAGCGTGCGCTCTAGCCATGAGCAGTTCTTC
CSVRSSHEQFF
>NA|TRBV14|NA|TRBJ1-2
TGTGCCAGCAGCCAAGACGGGGTCGGCATCTATGGCTACACCTTC
CASSQDGVGIYGYTF
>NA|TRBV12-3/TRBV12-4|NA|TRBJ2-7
TGTGCCAGCAGTCAAGGACTCCACAGTGCCTACGAGCAGTACTTC
CASSQGLHSAYEQYF
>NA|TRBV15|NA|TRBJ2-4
TGTGCCACCAGCACCCACGGAGCAGGGGGGAGCAAAAACATTCAGTACTTC
CATSTHGAGGSKNIQYF
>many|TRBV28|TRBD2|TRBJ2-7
TGTGCCAGCAGTTTTCGACTAGCGTCCTACGAGCAGTACTTC
CASSFRLASYEQYF
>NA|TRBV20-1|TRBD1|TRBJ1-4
TGCAGTGCATTGACAGGGGCAACTAATGAAAAACTGTCTTTT
CSALTGATNEKLSF
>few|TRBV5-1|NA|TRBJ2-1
TGCGCCAGCAGCTTGAGAGTAGCGGCAATCCACAACAATGAGCAGTTCTTC
CASSLRVAAIHNNEQFF
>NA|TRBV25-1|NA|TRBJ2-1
TGTGCCAGCAGTTGGACGGGGACAAGGGGGACCAATGAGCAGTTTTTC
CASSWTGTRGTNEQFF
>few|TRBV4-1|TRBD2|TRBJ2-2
TGCGCCAGCAGCCAGCGGACTAGCGGGGGAGCCCCCGAGCTGTTTTTT
CASSQRTSGGAPELFF
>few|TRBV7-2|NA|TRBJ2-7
TGTGCCAGCAGCAAAGCAGGGTTGAGAAACGAGCAGTACTTC
CASSKAGLRNEQYF
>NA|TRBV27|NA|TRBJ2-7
TGTGCCAGCAGTCTCAAGAGGACCTACGAGCAGTACTTC
CASSLKRTYEQYF
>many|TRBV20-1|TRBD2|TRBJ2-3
TGCAGTGCACCCGGGATAGCGGGACTTCCAGATACGCAGTATTTT
CSAPGIAGLPDTQYF
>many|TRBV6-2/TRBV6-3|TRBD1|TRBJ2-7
TGTGCCAGCAGTTCCGCCCCGGGACAGGGAAACCGCGAGCAGTACTTC
CASSSAPGQGNREQYF
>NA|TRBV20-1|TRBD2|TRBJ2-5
TGCAGTGCTAGACCATACCCACTAGCGGGGGGGCAAGAGACCCAGTACTTC
CSARPYPLAGGQETQYF
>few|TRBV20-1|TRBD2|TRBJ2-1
TGCAGTGCTAGAGATTTCACTAGCGGCGACGAGCAGTTCTTC
CSARDFTSGDEQFF
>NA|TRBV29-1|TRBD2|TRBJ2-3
TGCAGCGTTGACGGACTAGCGGGAGGGGATACGCAGTATTTT
CSVDGLAGGDTQYF
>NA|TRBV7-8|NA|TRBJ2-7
TGTGCCAGCAGCAACCGGACCCGACTGAACGAGCAGTACTTC
CASSNRTRLNEQYF
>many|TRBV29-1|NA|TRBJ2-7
TGCAGCGTTCGGGGTTCCTACGAGCAGTACTTC
CSVRGSYEQYF